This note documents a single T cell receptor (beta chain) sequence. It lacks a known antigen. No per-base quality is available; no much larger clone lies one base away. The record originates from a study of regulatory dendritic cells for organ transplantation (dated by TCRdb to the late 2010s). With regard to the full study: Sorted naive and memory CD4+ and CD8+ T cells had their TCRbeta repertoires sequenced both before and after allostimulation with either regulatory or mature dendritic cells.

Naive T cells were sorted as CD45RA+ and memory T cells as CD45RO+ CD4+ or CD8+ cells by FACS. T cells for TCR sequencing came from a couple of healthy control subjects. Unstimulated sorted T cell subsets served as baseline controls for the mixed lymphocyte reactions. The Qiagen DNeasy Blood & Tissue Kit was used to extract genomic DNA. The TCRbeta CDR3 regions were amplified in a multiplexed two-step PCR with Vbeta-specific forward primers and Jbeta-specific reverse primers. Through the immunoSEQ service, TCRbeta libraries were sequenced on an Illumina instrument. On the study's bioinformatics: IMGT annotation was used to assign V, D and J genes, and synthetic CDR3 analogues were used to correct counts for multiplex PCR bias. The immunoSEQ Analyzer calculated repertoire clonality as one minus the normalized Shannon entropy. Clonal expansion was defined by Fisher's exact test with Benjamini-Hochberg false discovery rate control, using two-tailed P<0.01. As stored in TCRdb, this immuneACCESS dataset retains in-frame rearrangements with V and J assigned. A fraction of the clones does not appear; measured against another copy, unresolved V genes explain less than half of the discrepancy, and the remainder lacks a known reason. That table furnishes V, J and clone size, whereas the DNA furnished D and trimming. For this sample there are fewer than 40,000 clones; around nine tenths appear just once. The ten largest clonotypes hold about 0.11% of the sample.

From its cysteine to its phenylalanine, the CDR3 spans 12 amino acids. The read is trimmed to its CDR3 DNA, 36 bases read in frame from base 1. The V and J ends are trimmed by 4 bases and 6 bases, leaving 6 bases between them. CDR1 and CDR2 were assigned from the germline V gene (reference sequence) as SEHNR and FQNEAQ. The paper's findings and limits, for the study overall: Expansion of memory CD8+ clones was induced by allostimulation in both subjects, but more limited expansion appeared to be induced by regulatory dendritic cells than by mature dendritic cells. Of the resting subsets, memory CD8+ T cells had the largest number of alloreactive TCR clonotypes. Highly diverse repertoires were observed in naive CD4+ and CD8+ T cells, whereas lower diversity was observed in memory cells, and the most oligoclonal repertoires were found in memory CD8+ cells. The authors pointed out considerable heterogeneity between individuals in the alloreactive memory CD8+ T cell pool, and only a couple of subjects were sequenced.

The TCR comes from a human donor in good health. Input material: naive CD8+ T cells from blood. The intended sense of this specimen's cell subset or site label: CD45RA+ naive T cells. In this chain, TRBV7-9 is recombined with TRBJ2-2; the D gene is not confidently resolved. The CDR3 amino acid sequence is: CASSYLSGELFF. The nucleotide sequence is TGTGCCAGCAGCTACTTGTCCGGGGAGCTGTTTTTT.